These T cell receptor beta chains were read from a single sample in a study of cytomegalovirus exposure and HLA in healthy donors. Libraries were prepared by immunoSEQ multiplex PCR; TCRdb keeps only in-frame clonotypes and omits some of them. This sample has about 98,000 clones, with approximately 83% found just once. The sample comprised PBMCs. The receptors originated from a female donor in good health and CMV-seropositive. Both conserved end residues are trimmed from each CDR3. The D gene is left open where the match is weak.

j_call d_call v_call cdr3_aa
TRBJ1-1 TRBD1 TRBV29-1 SVRSPGTGNTEAF
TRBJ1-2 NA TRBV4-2 ASSQEEGPPNYGYT
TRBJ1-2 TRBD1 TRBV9 ASSGQDRVVYGYT
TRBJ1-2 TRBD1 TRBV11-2 ASSRGTGEYGYT
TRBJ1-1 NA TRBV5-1 ASSRQGNTEAF
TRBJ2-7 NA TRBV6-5 ASSYNSGPGEQY
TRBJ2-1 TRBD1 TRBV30 AWSLGGSQF
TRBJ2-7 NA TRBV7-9 ASSRQTTYEQY
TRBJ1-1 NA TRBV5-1 ASSIDGVAEAF
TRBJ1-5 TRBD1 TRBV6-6 ASSRTGSNQPQH
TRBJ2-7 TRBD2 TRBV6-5 ASSRGGEGGEQY
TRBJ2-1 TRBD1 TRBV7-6 ASRSYGQGAPRDEQF
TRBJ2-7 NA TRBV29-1 SVLGGYEQY
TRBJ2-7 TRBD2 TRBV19 ASSIPTSGGAGEQY
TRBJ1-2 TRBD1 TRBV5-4 ASSPSRDREVHGYT
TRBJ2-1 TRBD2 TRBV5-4 ASSSLAGSYNEQF
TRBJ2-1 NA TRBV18 ASSPGTYNEQF
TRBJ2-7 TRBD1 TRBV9 ASSPGDRGQNEQY
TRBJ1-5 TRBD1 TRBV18 ASSPDRVGDQPQH
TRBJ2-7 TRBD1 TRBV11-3 ASSLAGQGGHEQY
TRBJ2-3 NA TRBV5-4 ASSLGEAAYGDTQY
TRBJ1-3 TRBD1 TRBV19 ASSGGTGSGNTIY
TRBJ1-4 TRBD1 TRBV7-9 ASSSGQPATNEKLF
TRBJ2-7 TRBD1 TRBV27 ASSPGQGAYEQY
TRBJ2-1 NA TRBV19 ASSIKQEGYNEQF
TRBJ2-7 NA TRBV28 ASSSLTGLSYEQY
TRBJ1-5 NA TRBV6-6 ASNGREANQPQH
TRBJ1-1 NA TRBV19 ASSISYTEAF
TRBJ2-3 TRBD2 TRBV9 ASSGTSGGTDTQY
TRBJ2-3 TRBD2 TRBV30 AWSVRLAASTDTQY
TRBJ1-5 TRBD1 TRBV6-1 ASSEGWTGNQPQH